Listed below are T cell receptor beta chains from one sample, sequenced in a study of Ad26.COV2.S vaccination and SARS-CoV-2 variants. Libraries were prepared by immunoSEQ multiplex PCR; TCRdb keeps only in-frame clonotypes and omits some of them. The sample contains approximately 410,000 clones, about 90% of which appear only once. Sequencing used peripheral blood, obtained in a trial of Ad26.COV2.S vaccine versus placebo. Receptor source: a person between 18 and 65 years old who received the Ad26.COV2.S COVID-19 vaccine or a placebo. The CDR3 runs from the conserved cysteine through the conserved F or W. Fields, in order: V gene, clone size, D gene, J gene, CDR3 DNA, CDR3 protein. D genes are given only for firm matches. Expanded clones get a size class; other rows say once, few or many, or leave the size out.

>TRBV6-2/TRBV6-3|.|.|TRBJ2-1
TGTGCCAGCAGTTACTCAGTCGGAACCTACAATGAGCAGTTCTTC
CASSYSVGTYNEQFF
>TRBV13|.|TRBD1|TRBJ2-7
TGTGCCAGCAGTGAACGGACAGGGTTAACAGTGCAGACCTACGAGCAGTACTTC
CASSERTGLTVQTYEQYF
>TRBV27|.|.|TRBJ1-1
TGTGCCAGCAGTTATCAGGGGAACACTGAAGCTTTCTTT
CASSYQGNTEAFF
>TRBV6-5|.|.|TRBJ2-3
TGTGCCAGCAGTTACTCGGCCAGGACAGATACGCAGTATTTT
CASSYSARTDTQYF
>TRBV5-1|few|.|TRBJ1-5
TGCGCCAGCAGCCCCGAAGGTATGTGGGATCAGCCCCAGCATTTT
CASSPEGMWDQPQHF
>TRBV3-1/TRBV3-2|.|TRBD1|TRBJ2-1
TGTGCCAGCAGCCAAGGGACAGGAGGCCTCAATGAGCAGTTCTTC
CASSQGTGGLNEQFF
>TRBV6-5|.|.|TRBJ2-5
TGTGCCAGCACCCTGTCGGTGGCACTTCAAGAGACCCAGTACTTC
CASTLSVALQETQYF
>TRBV19|.|.|TRBJ1-5
TGTGCCAGTAGTCGTTTCGGGGAGGATTATAGCAATCAGCCCCAGCATTTT
CASSRFGEDYSNQPQHF
>TRBV11-2|once|TRBD1|TRBJ1-1
TGTGCCAGCAGAAACAGGGGAGAGAACACTGAAGCTTTCTTT
CASRNRGENTEAFF
>TRBV5-6|.|.|TRBJ2-3
TGTGCCAGCAGCCAGAGTGGAGGTCAAGCCCCAGATACGCAGTATTTT
CASSQSGGQAPDTQYF
>TRBV12-3/TRBV12-4|.|.|TRBJ1-5
TGTGCCAGCAGTCTTAGTAGCAATCAGCCCCAGCATTTT
CASSLSSNQPQHF